This TCR beta chain was observed in a study of CD8+ T cells in alopecia areata. About the study: Tofacitinib continued for 6 to 18 months and was then withheld for 6 months. The study, taken as a whole, reports: Normal skin's resident alphabeta T cells are also sequenced in scalp samples. During tofacitinib treatment, many expanded lesional clones remained in scalp and blood. For patients receiving tofacitinib, scalp clonality and expanded CD8+ clones among the top 100 significantly decreased.

The sequencing template was cDNA reverse transcribed from extracted RNA. Here immunoSEQ multiplex PCR was the method, and the copy in TCRdb shows in-frame clones only, minus some. Among over 150,000 clones listed, 45% to 75% were seen once. As for this clone: As yet, its antigen is unknown.

This CDR3 has 12 residues. Trimming pared 7 bases from V and 8 bases from J, leaving 17 bases between. Looked up from germline, CDR1 is SQVTM and CDR2 is ANQGSEA. Treatment described: oral pan-JAK inhibitor, 5-10 mg twice daily. The TCR sequence derives from a human donor with alopecia areata. The starting material was CD4+ T cells sorted from blood, obtained at week 4, from a patient treated with tofacitinib. This rearrangement joins TRBV29-1 to TRBJ1-2; a weak D match, TRBD1 (5 bases). The DNA for the CDR3 is TGCAGCGGCGAAGTAGGTCGGGACGGCTACACCTTC. It codes for CSGEVGRDGYTF.